The 17 T cell receptor beta chains listed next were all sequenced from one sample in a study of blood T cell repertoires in COVID-19. Sequenced by immunoSEQ multiplex PCR; TCRdb stores in-frame clones only, minus some. The sample includes hundreds of thousands of clones, approximately 88% seen only once; the top ten take approximately 3%. Sequenced material: peripheral blood. These receptors were obtained from a woman aged 30 to 39 with COVID-19, enrolled during active disease.

The rearrangement links TRBV10-3 to TRBJ2-7; 15 bases align to TRBD2. With 3 bases clipped from V and 3 bases from J, the junction kept 9 bases outside the gene matches. Germline lookup yields CDR1 ENHRY and CDR2 SYGVKD. The CDR3 extends over 18 amino acids. The CDR3 DNA reads TGTGCCATCAGTGATCGCGGACTAGCGGGGGGGATATTCTACGAGCAGTACTTC. It is translated as CAISDRGLAGGIFYEQYF.

This clone appeared once. J is TRBJ2-1 and V is TRBV6-1, with TRBD2 as a possible D gene (5 bases). V was shortened by 2 bases and J by 4 bases, with 15 bases between the two germline ends. The germline CDR1 and CDR2 sequences are MNHNS and SASEGT. This CDR3 contains 16 residues. CDR3 nucleotides: TGTGCCAGCAGTGAATCTAGCCCCGGTGTGTACAATGAGCAGTTCTTC. As protein: CASSESSPGVYNEQFF.

V usage is TRBV5-1 and J usage is TRBJ1-2; 8 bases are a match to TRBD1. V lost 0 bases, J lost 4 bases, and 2 bases stayed unmatched. The CDR3 is 14 residues long. Germline-derived CDR1 and CDR2 are SGHRS and YFSETQ. The CDR3 sequence is CASSLAGGSYGYTF. The CDR3 DNA reads TGCGCCAGCAGCTTGGCAGGGGGCAGCTATGGCTACACCTTC.

This clone occurred a few times. The chain uses TRBV28 and TRBJ1-2; 8 bases align to TRBD1. The CDR3 loop spans 12 amino acids. The V gene end was trimmed by 10 bases and the J gene end by 7 bases; junction bases not matched to a gene: 8. Germline V gene lookup returns CDR1 MDHEN and CDR2 SYDVKM. The CDR3 sequence: CAIQTGGSGYTF. CDR3 coding DNA: TGTGCCATTCAAACAGGGGGTTCTGGCTACACCTTC.

This chain connects TRBV19 to TRBJ1-5; the D is unclear. Looked up from germline, CDR1 is LNHDA and CDR2 is SQIVND (reference sequence). The CDR3 covers 14 residues. V lost 8 bases and J lost 4, with 15 bases in between. CDR3 protein: CASGNGEPNQPQHF. As DNA, the CDR3 is TGTGCCAGTGGTAACGGGGAGCCAAATCAGCCCCAGCATTTT.

The chain links TRBV11-2 to TRBJ2-2; TRBD2 matches 16 bases. The trim removed 4 bases at V and 6 bases at J, leaving 5 bases unmatched. CDR1 is SGHAT, CDR2 FQNNGV, per germline. This CDR3 spans 17 amino acids. The CDR3, as DNA: TGTGCCAGCAGCTCCGGGACTAGCGGGAGGGACGCCGGGGAGCTGTTTTTT. Translation gives CASSSGTSGRDAGELFF.

The rearrangement links TRBV30 to TRBJ2-1, with D unresolved. V lost 2 bases and J lost 3, with 5 bases in between. This CDR3 has 12 amino acids. The germline V gene encodes CDR1 GTSNPN and CDR2 SVGIG (reference sequence). CDR3 loop: CAWSYGYNEQFF. In nucleotides, the CDR3 is TGTGCCTGGAGTTACGGCTACAATGAGCAGTTCTTC.

This clone was observed a single time. The chain joins TRBV30 to TRBJ1-3; D is uncertain. The CDR3 has 17 amino acids. Per germline, CDR1 GTSNPN and CDR2 SVGIG (reference sequence). V was pared by 2 bases and J by 3 bases, with 20 bases between. The CDR3 sequence: CAWSPPTGVTFGNTIYF. In DNA, the CDR3 is TGTGCCTGGAGTCCACCTACCGGGGTAACGTTTGGAAACACCATATATTTT.

The genes are TRBV28 and TRBJ2-2, with D tentatively TRBD2 (6 bases). This CDR3 region has 16 residues. Germline V gene lookup returns CDR1 MDHEN and CDR2 SYDVKM. The ends were cut back, 5 bases at V and 0 bases at J, with 13 bases in the middle. This CDR3 reads CASSQPGATNTGELFF. DNA of the CDR3: TGTGCCAGCAGTCAACCGGGAGCAACGAACACCGGGGAGCTGTTTTTT. Full variable domain (rest looked up from reference TRBV28 and TRBJ2-2): DVKVTQSSRYLVKRTGEKVFLECVQDMDHENMFWYRQDPGLGLRLIYFSYDVKMKEKGDIPEGYSVSREKKERFSLILESASTNQTSMYLCASSQPGATNTGELFFGEGSRLTVL.

The chain joins TRBV6-5 to TRBJ2-7; 8 bases fit TRBD2. This CDR3 region has 15 residues. Germline trimming cut 5 bases from V and 0 bases from J; bases unmatched to any gene: 6. Germline CDR1 MNHEY, CDR2 SVGAGI. The CDR3 loop reads CASSLTSVSSYEQYF. DNA of the CDR3: TGTGCCAGCAGTCTGACTAGCGTCAGCTCCTACGAGCAGTACTTC.

The V gene is TRBV5-1, the J gene TRBJ2-1; a possible D gene is TRBD1 (6 bases). Germline CDR1 is SGHRS and CDR2 is YFSETQ. The CDR3 consists of 16 residues. V was pared by 5 bases and J by 0 bases, with 15 bases between. CDR3 sequence reads: CASSRQGIGSYNEQFF. Written as DNA, the CDR3 is TGCGCCAGCAGTCGTCAGGGGATCGGCTCCTACAATGAGCAGTTCTTC.

J is TRBJ2-1 and V is TRBV28; weak D call: TRBD1 (5 bases). CDR1 MDHEN and CDR2 SYDVKM come from the germline V gene. The CDR3 loop spans 16 amino acids. The V end was cut by 5 bases, the J end by 0 bases, with 14 bases between. The CDR3 spells CASSRRQFGSYNEQFF. Written as DNA, the CDR3 is TGTGCCAGCAGTCGGCGACAGTTCGGCTCCTACAATGAGCAGTTCTTC.

V and J are TRBV7-6 and TRBJ2-3; TRBD2 aligns across 10 bases. V was clipped by 5 bases and J by 4 bases; unmatched bases: 12. Per germline, CDR1 SGHVS and CDR2 FNYEAQ. The CDR3 extends over 17 amino acids. DNA of the CDR3: TGTGCCAGCAGCGCCGCTTCTAGCGGGAGTGCCCCAGATACGCAGTATTTT. Translating it yields CASSAASSGSAPDTQYF.

The rearrangement joins TRBV5-1 to TRBJ1-6; D is possibly TRBD1 (5 bases). The CDR3 sequence is 14 residues long. The germline V and J ends were trimmed by 5 bases and 8 bases, with 14 bases remaining between them. Germline V gene data show CDR1 as SGHRS and CDR2 as YFSETQ. CDR3: CASRVSGSDSPLHF. CDR3 nucleotides: TGCGCCAGCAGGGTCTCAGGGTCTGATTCACCCCTCCACTTT.

The V and J genes are TRBV9 and TRBJ2-2; TRBD2 agrees at 9 bases. The germline V gene has CDR1 SGDLS and CDR2 YYNGEE. The CDR3 is 16 residues long. V gave up 0 bases and J gave up 5 bases; unmatched junction bases: 5. The DNA for the CDR3 is TGTGCCAGCAGCGTAGCTGTTAGCGGGAGTACCGGGGAGCTGTTTTTT. Its translation is CASSVAVSGSTGELFF. The variable domain in full, with the rest retrieved from reference TRBV9 and TRBJ2-2, is DSGVTQTPKHLITATGQRVTLRCSPRSGDLSVYWYQQSLDQGLQFLIQYYNGEERAKGNILERFSAQQFPDLHSELNLSSLELGDSALYFCASSVAVSGSTGELFFGEGSRLTVL.

This chain links TRBV6-5 with TRBJ1-1; perhaps TRBD1 as D (5 bases). V shed 1 base and J shed 8 bases, with 11 bases lying between them. From germline, CDR1 is MNHEY and CDR2 SVGAGI. The CDR3 has 13 amino acids. CDR3 sequence reads: CASSYLSGSEAFF. The CDR3 nucleotides are TGTGCCAGCAGTTACTTGTCAGGGTCGGAAGCTTTCTTT.

This chain connects TRBV6-2 or TRBV6-3 to TRBJ1-3, with D unresolved. CDR3 length: 12 residues. The germline CDR1 and CDR2 sequences are MNHEY and SVGEGT. V was pared by 6 bases and J by 4 bases, with 7 bases between. This chain's CDR3 is CASSSMGNTIYF. The CDR3 DNA reads as TGTGCCAGCAGCTCCATGGGAAACACCATATATTTT.